One sample yielded the 23 T cell receptor beta chains listed below, sequenced in a study of shared clonotypes between healthy human individuals. Libraries were prepared by immunoSEQ multiplex PCR; TCRdb keeps only in-frame clonotypes and omits some of them. The table lists roughly 2.5 million clones, approximately 92% of them singletons. The sequencing input was naive CD4+ T cells sorted from blood. Specified subset: CD45RA+ positively selected. These receptor sequences come from a man between 18 and 35 years old in good health.

Only one count was recorded for this clone. The chain employs TRBV7-9 and TRBJ2-5, with D perhaps TRBD1 or TRBD2 (6 bases each). V was cut by 1 base and J by 5 bases, with 14 bases left in between. Germline CDR1 SEHNR, CDR2 FQNEAQ (reference sequence). The CDR3 is 15 amino acids. CDR3 nucleotides: TGTGCCAGCAGCTTAGTTCGGGGGCAAGCGGAGACCCAGTACTTC. Encoded protein: CASSLVRGQAETQYF.

This sequence joins TRBV28 and TRBJ1-6, with TRBD1 matching over 10 bases. Unmatched junction bases numbered 13, after V lost 7 bases and J lost 10 bases. This CDR3 region has 16 residues. Per germline, CDR1 MDHEN and CDR2 SYDVKM. The CDR3 bases are TGTGCCAGCACCCCCATTTTGGGGACAGGGGACTCACCCCTCCACTTT. Protein: CASTPILGTGDSPLHF.

This sequence joins TRBV5-1 and TRBJ2-1, with 13 bases matching TRBD2. In germline, CDR1 is SGHRS, CDR2 YFSETQ. J was trimmed by 6 bases and V by 4 bases; bases with no gene match: 4. The CDR3 consists of 15 residues. CDR3 residues: CASSILAGGINEQFF. The CDR3 DNA reads as TGCGCCAGCAGCATACTAGCGGGGGGGATCAATGAGCAGTTCTTC.

This clone appeared a single time. This rearrangement joins TRBV7-2 to TRBJ2-6, with D uncertain. The CDR3 loop spans 17 amino acids. The V end lost 1 base, the J end lost 5 bases, and 15 bases lay between the germline ends. CDR1 is SGHTA, CDR2 FQGNSA, per germline. The CDR3 protein is CASSLVFGESRANVLTF. Here the CDR3 DNA reads TGTGCCAGCAGCTTAGTGTTTGGTGAATCACGGGCCAACGTCCTGACTTTC.

This chain joins TRBV19 and TRBJ1-3; no clear D gene. This CDR3 contains 16 residues. Trimming stripped 6 bases from V and 4 bases from J, with 19 bases between. CDR1 is LNHDA and CDR2 is SQIVND in the germline V gene (reference sequence). CDR3 DNA sequence: TGTGCCAGTAGCCGCTGGGAGGGCCGGAGGGGAAACACCATATATTTT. Translating gives CASSRWEGRRGNTIYF.

This clone was detected only a few times. The DNA of the CDR3 is TGTGCCAGCAGCTTAGTCCGGACTGCTGAAAAACTGTTTTTT. Translation gives CASSLVRTAEKLFF. The V and J genes are TRBV7-9 and TRBJ1-4, with D unclear. Between the trimmed V and J ends, which lost 1 base and 7 bases, there was a span of 10 bases. The CDR3 sequence is 14 residues long. In germline, CDR1 is SEHNR, CDR2 FQNEAQ (reference sequence). The full variable domain, in which reference TRBV7-9 and TRBJ1-4 provide the parts outside the CDR3, is DTGVSQNPRHKITKRGQNVTFRCDPISEHNRLYWYRQTLGQGPEFLTYFQNEAQLEKSRLLSDRFSAERPKGSFSTLEIQRTEQGDSAMYLCASSLVRTAEKLFFGSGTQLSVL.

J is TRBJ1-6 and V is TRBV28; D ambiguous. Germline-derived CDR1 and CDR2 are MDHEN and SYDVKM. Between the trimmed V and J ends, which lost 4 bases and 10 bases, there was a span of 23 bases. The CDR3 is 17 residues long. CDR3 in amino acids: CASSSPNTVGGGSPLHF. DNA for the CDR3: TGTGCCAGCAGTTCACCTAACACGGTCGGTGGTGGATCACCCCTCCACTTT.

This chain uses TRBV10-3 with TRBJ2-1; D call uncertain. CDR3 length: 13 residues. Germline V CDR1 and CDR2: ENHRY, SYGVKD. V shed 4 bases and J shed 4 bases, with 8 bases lying between them. The DNA of the CDR3 is TGTGCCATCAGTGGGGGTTTGTACAATGAGCAGTTCTTC. Translated: CAISGGLYNEQFF.

The chain joins TRBV9 to TRBJ1-4, with a weak D call TRBD1 (5 bases). The CDR3 has 14 amino acids. The germline V gene encodes CDR1 SGDLS and CDR2 YYNGEE. The V end lost 0 bases, the J end lost 5 bases, and 8 bases lay between the germline ends. CDR3 nucleotides: TGTGCCAGCAGCGTAGCGGGGGAGAATGAAAAACTGTTTTTT. Translation: CASSVAGENEKLFF.

This clone was picked up one time. The V and J genes are TRBV19 and TRBJ1-6, with TRBD1 as a possible D gene (5 bases). The germline CDR1 and CDR2 sequences are LNHDA and SQIVND (reference sequence). The length of the CDR3 is 15 residues. V dropped 4 bases and J dropped 9 bases, with 16 bases sitting between them. The DNA of the CDR3 is TGTGCCAGTAGTAGGAAAGGGGACGTCGTTTCACCCCTCCACTTT. Protein product: CASSRKGDVVSPLHF.

The V call is TRBV11-2, the J call TRBJ1-1; 10 bases are a match to TRBD1. Germline V gives CDR1 SGHAT, CDR2 FQNNGV. CDR3 size: 14 residues. The V gene end was trimmed by 5 bases and the J gene end by 5 bases; junction bases not matched to a gene: 5. CDR3: CASSARQGATEAFF. The CDR3 DNA sequence: TGTGCCAGCAGCGCCCGACAGGGGGCGACTGAAGCTTTCTTT. The entire variable domain, with the rest obtained from reference TRBV11-2 and TRBJ1-1, is as follows: EAGVAQSPRYKIIEKRQSVAFWCNPISGHATLYWYQQILGQGPKLLIQFQNNGVVDDSQLPKDRFSAERLKGVDSTLKIQPAKLEDSAVYLCASSARQGATEAFFGQGTRLTVV.

The chain combines TRBV10-3 with TRBJ2-2; the D gene could be TRBD1 or TRBD2 (6 bases each). The V end lost 6 bases, the J end lost 3 bases, and 20 bases lay between the germline ends. There are 17 residues in the CDR3. The V gene's germline CDR1 is ENHRY and CDR2 SYGVKD. CDR3 in amino acids: CAIRNRQAGLDTGELFF. CDR3 in DNA: TGTGCCATCAGGAATAGACAGGCGGGGTTGGACACCGGGGAGCTGTTTTTT.

V and J are TRBV7-2 and TRBJ2-1; D not resolved. The V and J ends lost 5 bases and 0 bases respectively, with 17 bases between them. Germline loops: CDR1 SGHTA, CDR2 FQGNSA. The CDR3 length is 17 residues. CDR3: CASSPMGWSGSYNEQFF. DNA of the CDR3: TGTGCCAGCAGCCCCATGGGGTGGTCAGGCTCCTACAATGAGCAGTTCTTC. Drawing the rest from reference TRBV7-2 and TRBJ2-1, the complete variable domain is GAGVSQSPSNKVTEKGKDVELRCDPISGHTALYWYRQSLGQGLEFLIYFQGNSAPDKSGLPSDRFSAERTGGSVSTLTIQRTQQEDSAVYLCASSPMGWSGSYNEQFFGPGTRLTVL.

CDR3 nucleotides: TGTGCCATCAGTGAGTCGAGACGAACCGGGCAGCTTTTAAACCATACGCAGTATTTT. Encoded protein: CAISESRRTGQLLNHTQYF. The chain uses TRBV10-3 and TRBJ2-3; D is uncertain. Germline V gene data show CDR1 as ENHRY and CDR2 as SYGVKD. V lost 0 bases and J lost 7, with 26 bases in between. The CDR3 covers 19 residues.

The rearrangement uses TRBV4-3 and TRBJ2-3; 9 bases are a match to TRBD2. The germline V gene encodes CDR1 LGHNA and CDR2 YSLEER. This CDR3 comprises 17 residues. The V gene end was trimmed by 0 bases and the J gene end by 4 bases; junction bases not matched to a gene: 8. The CDR3 DNA is TGCGCCAGCAGCCAAGAGTGGCTAGCGGGACGGCCAGATACGCAGTATTTT. It codes for CASSQEWLAGRPDTQYF.

The chain is built from TRBV2 and TRBJ2-3, with TRBD1 matching 7 bases. The CDR3 length is 16 residues. Germline trimming cut 11 bases from V and 0 bases from J; bases unmatched to any gene: 14. In germline, CDR1 is SNHLY, CDR2 FYNNEI. CDR3: CAGAEGTAKSTDTQYF. The CDR3 DNA is TGTGCCGGGGCTGAAGGGACAGCGAAAAGCACAGATACGCAGTATTTT.

The chain is built from TRBV4-1 and TRBJ2-5, with D perhaps matching TRBD2 (6 bases). The DNA matches TRBJ2-7 better at its end, which makes the J call doubtful. From germline, CDR1 is MGHRA and CDR2 YSYEKL. This CDR3 is built from 15 residues. The CDR3 DNA sequence: TGCGCCAGCAGCCAAGAGGAGGGACCTCTCTACGAGCAGTACTTC. Residues: CASSQEEGPLYEQYF.

This clone was seen a single time. The gene calls are TRBV4-3 and TRBJ2-6; possibly TRBD1 for D (5 bases). The CDR3 sequence is 16 residues long. Germline values: CDR1 LGHNA, CDR2 YSLEER. The V end was cut by 4 bases, the J end by 1 base, with 11 bases between. CDR3 in amino acids: CASSPRQSSGANVLTF. The CDR3 DNA sequence: TGCGCCAGCAGCCCTCGACAGAGTTCTGGGGCCAACGTCCTGACTTTC.

The chain has TRBV6-1 and TRBJ1-2; D perhaps matches TRBD1 (5 bases). CDR1 MNHNS and CDR2 SASEGT come from the germline V gene. Trimming pared 0 bases from V and 4 bases from J, leaving 12 bases between. The CDR3 sequence is 15 residues long. The CDR3 DNA is TGTGCCAGCAGTGAAGCTTCGGCAGGGACCTATGGCTACACCTTC. Its translation is CASSEASAGTYGYTF.

The rearrangement joins TRBV25-1 to TRBJ2-1, with 8 bases that match TRBD2. V shed 6 bases and J 6 bases; nucleotides not matched to a gene: 10. The CDR3 runs 15 residues. In germline, CDR1 is MGHDK, CDR2 SYGVNS. The CDR3 nucleotides read TGTGCCAGCAGCAAAATAGCGGGAATTGGCAATGAGCAGTTCTTC. Translated, it gives CASSKIAGIGNEQFF.

This chain joins TRBV15 and TRBJ2-3; no firm D call. Germline V gene data show CDR1 as LNHNV and CDR2 as YYDKDF (reference sequence). Trimming left V 1 base short and J 4 bases short, with 9 bases between. The CDR3 spans 14 residues. The CDR3 region has the DNA TGTGCCACCAGCAGAGTGGTTGGCGCAGATACGCAGTATTTT. Protein product: CATSRVVGADTQYF.

The chain combines TRBV4-1 with TRBJ1-5, with unresolved D. CDR3 length equals 15 residues. V shed 0 bases and J shed 0 bases, with 6 bases lying between them. Looked up from germline, CDR1 is MGHRA and CDR2 is YSYEKL. The CDR3 spells CASSQDQFSNQPQHF. CDR3 DNA: TGCGCCAGCAGCCAAGATCAGTTTAGCAATCAGCCCCAGCATTTT.

This clone was seen only once. The chain uses TRBV7-9 and TRBJ1-2; D is possibly TRBD1 (5 bases). Trimming removed 1 base from V and 8 bases from J, with 17 bases in between. Germline values: CDR1 SEHNR, CDR2 FQNEAQ (reference sequence). The CDR3 loop spans 15 amino acids. The CDR3: CASSLGRDFLGGYTF. Written as DNA, the CDR3 is TGTGCCAGCAGCTTAGGCCGGGACTTCCTAGGAGGCTACACCTTC.